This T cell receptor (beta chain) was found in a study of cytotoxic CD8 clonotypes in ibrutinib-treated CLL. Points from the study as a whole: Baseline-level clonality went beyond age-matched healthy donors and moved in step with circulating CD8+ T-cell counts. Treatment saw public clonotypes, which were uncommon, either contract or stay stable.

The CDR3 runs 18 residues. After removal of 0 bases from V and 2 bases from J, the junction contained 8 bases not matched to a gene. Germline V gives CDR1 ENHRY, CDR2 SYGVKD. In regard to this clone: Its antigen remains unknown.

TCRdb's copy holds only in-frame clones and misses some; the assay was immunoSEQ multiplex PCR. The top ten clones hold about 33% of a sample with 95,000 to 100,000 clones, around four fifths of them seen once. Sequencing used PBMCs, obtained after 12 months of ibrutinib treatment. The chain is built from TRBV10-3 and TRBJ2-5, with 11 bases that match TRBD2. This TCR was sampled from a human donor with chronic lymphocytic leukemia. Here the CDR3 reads CAISESKWLAGGQETQYF. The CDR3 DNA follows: TGTGCCATCAGTGAGTCGAAGTGGCTAGCGGGGGGACAAGAGACCCAGTACTTC.